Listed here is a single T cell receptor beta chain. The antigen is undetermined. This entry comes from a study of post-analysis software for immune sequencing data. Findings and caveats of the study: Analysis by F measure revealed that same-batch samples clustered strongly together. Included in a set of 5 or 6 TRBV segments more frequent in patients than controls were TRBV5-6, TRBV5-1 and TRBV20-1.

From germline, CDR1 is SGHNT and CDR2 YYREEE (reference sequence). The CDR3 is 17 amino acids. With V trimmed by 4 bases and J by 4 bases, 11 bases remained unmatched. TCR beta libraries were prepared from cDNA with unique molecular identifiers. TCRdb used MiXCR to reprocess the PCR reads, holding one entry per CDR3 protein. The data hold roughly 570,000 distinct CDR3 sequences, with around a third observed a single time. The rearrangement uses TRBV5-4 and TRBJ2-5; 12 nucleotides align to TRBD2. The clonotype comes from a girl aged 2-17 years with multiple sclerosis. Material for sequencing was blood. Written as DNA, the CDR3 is TGTGCCAGCAGCGCCCGACAGACTAGCGGGGGAGCAGAGACCCAGTACTTC. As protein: CASSARQTSGGAETQYF. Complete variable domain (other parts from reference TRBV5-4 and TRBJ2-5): ETGVTQSPTHLIKTRGQQVTLRCSSQSGHNTVSWYQQALGQGPQFIFQYYREEENGRGNFPPRFSGLQFPNYSSELNVNALELDDSALYLCASSARQTSGGAETQYFGPGTRLLVL.